These 20 T cell receptor beta chains share one sample of origin, sequenced in a study of response to subunit inactivated influenza vaccine. One entry per CDR3 protein, called by TCRdb with MiXCR from the RT-PCR reads. The top ten clones hold 11% of a sample with about 570,000 distinct CDR3 sequences, about 10% of them seen once. This sample was shared with a second study, whose subject was T cells expressing NK-cell markers. That source notes: What made the TCR beta cDNA was 5'RACE template switching with UMIs.

The sequenced sample was PBMCs from blood, obtained on the day of vaccination. The source is a man aged 45-65 years who received an inactivated influenza vaccine.

V gene TRBV7-3 combines with J gene TRBJ2-7; D remains unclear. V was pared by 2 bases and J by 4 bases, with 15 bases between. The germline gives CDR1 SGHTA, CDR2 FQGTGA. The CDR3 consists of 15 residues. CDR3 nucleotide sequence: TGTGCCAGCAGCTTAGGTGCAGGTTCAAGGTACGAGCAGTACTTC. Residues: CASSLGAGSRYEQYF. The whole variable domain, filled in from reference TRBV7-3 and TRBJ2-7, reads GAGVSQTPSNKVTEKGKYVELRCDPISGHTALYWYRQSLGQGPEFLIYFQGTGAADDSGLPNDRFFAVRPEGSVSTLKIQRTERGDSAVYLCASSLGAGSRYEQYFGPGTRLTVT.

The V gene is TRBV20-1, the J gene TRBJ2-1, with D perhaps TRBD1 (6 bases). There are 16 residues in the CDR3. The germline V and J ends were trimmed by 0 bases and 4 bases, with 16 bases remaining between them. CDR1 and CDR2 from the germline V gene are DFQATT and SNEGSKA (reference sequence). CDR3 region: CSARDLRGGAYNEQFF. Written as DNA, the CDR3 is TGCAGTGCTAGAGATCTCCGTGGGGGCGCGTACAATGAGCAGTTCTTC.

The sample holds many counts of this clonotype. The chain combines TRBV7-2 with TRBJ2-1; TRBD2 matches 11 bases. The CDR3 length is 16 residues. Per germline, CDR1 SGHTA and CDR2 FQGNSA. V lost 0 bases and J lost 9; bases outside the gene matches: 7. The CDR3 is CASSLAYSGGAAEQFF. CDR3 bases: TGTGCCAGCAGCTTAGCGTATAGCGGGGGGGCGGCTGAGCAGTTCTTC.

The V call is TRBV29-1, the J call TRBJ2-7; 9 nucleotides match TRBD1. Trimming cost V 0 bases and J 6 bases; bases outside gene matches: 9. Germline V gene lookup returns CDR1 SQVTM and CDR2 ANQGSEA. This CDR3 region has 15 residues. CDR3 sequence: CSVEERDRVFGEQYF. The CDR3 coding sequence is TGCAGCGTTGAAGAAAGGGACAGGGTATTTGGCGAGCAGTACTTC.

This chain uses TRBV4-3 with TRBJ2-2, with D possibly matching TRBD2 (6 bases). Per germline, CDR1 LGHNA and CDR2 YSLEER. The CDR3 runs to 16 residues. V was pared by 0 bases and J by 2 bases, with 10 bases between. Here the CDR3 DNA reads TGCGCCAGCAGCCAAGATGGGACTGTTAACACCGGGGAGCTGTTTTTT. Its translation is CASSQDGTVNTGELFF.

The genes are TRBV7-2 and TRBJ1-4, with 9 bases fitting TRBD1. The CDR3 is 15 amino acids. Germline lookup yields CDR1 SGHTA and CDR2 FQGNSA. Trimming took 2 bases from V and 7 from J; bases not matched to a gene: 5. CDR3 protein: CASSLKQGAFEKLFF. The DNA for the CDR3 is TGTGCCAGCAGCTTAAAACAGGGGGCTTTTGAAAAACTGTTTTTT.

The V gene is TRBV2, the J gene TRBJ2-5; possibly TRBD1 or TRBD2 for D (6 bases each). CDR3 length: 14 residues. V was trimmed by 3 bases and J by 4 bases, leaving 12 bases between them. Germline loops: CDR1 SNHLY, CDR2 FYNNEI. The CDR3 loop is CASSELGGVETQYF. The CDR3 coding sequence is TGTGCCAGCAGTGAGTTGGGGGGCGTAGAGACCCAGTACTTC.

This clonotype occurred many times. The CDR3 sequence: CSVGDGYGYTF. The CDR3 DNA sequence: TGCAGCGTTGGGGACGGGTATGGCTACACCTTC. The V call is TRBV29-1, the J call TRBJ1-2; maybe TRBD1 (5 bases). CDR3 length equals 11 residues. The germline V gene has CDR1 SQVTM and CDR2 ANQGSEA. Trimming shortened V by 4 bases and J by 5 bases, and 8 bases separated the two germline ends. Variable domain in full (rest from reference TRBV29-1 and TRBJ1-2): SAVISQKPSRDICQRGTSLTIQCQVDSQVTMMFWYRQQPGQSLTLIATANQGSEATYESGFVIDKFPISRPNLTFSTLTVSNMSPEDSSIYLCSVGDGYGYTFGSGTRLTVV.

The J gene is TRBJ2-7, the V gene TRBV28, with D possibly being TRBD1 or TRBD2 (5 bases each). The CDR3 spans 16 residues. V lost 4 bases and J lost 1, with 17 bases in between. Germline V gene data show CDR1 as MDHEN and CDR2 as SYDVKM. DNA for the CDR3: TGTGCCAGCAGTTCGACTCCGGGACGGAGATCCTACGAGCAGTACTTC. It codes for CASSSTPGRRSYEQYF. Full variable domain (rest looked up from reference TRBV28 and TRBJ2-7): DVKVTQSSRYLVKRTGEKVFLECVQDMDHENMFWYRQDPGLGLRLIYFSYDVKMKEKGDIPEGYSVSREKKERFSLILESASTNQTSMYLCASSSTPGRRSYEQYFGPGTRLTVT.

This rearrangement joins TRBV11-1 to TRBJ2-6; 11 nucleotides match TRBD1. V gave up 8 bases and J gave up 3 bases; unmatched junction bases: 18. CDR1 is SGHAT and CDR2 is FQDESV in the germline V gene (reference sequence). The CDR3 sequence is 20 residues long. CDR3 nucleotide sequence: TGTGCCAGCGAGATCTTCGAGGTGGACAGGGGGCTTTATGGGGCCAACGTCCTGACTTTC. Encoded protein: CASEIFEVDRGLYGANVLTF.

This clonotype has just a few counts. This rearrangement joins TRBV30 to TRBJ2-3, with D unresolved. The germline V gene has CDR1 GTSNPN and CDR2 SVGIG (reference sequence). Trimming cost V 5 bases and J 4 bases, with 13 bases left between them. CDR3 length equals 13 residues. Here the CDR3 reads CAWDGAEADTQYF. CDR3 nucleotides: TGTGCCTGGGACGGAGCAGAGGCAGATACGCAGTATTTT.

This clonotype was observed a few times. Here the CDR3 reads CASSYSQPGSSEGDTQYF. The CDR3 DNA is TGTGCCAGCAGTTACTCGCAGCCTGGGTCCTCGGAAGGAGATACGCAGTATTTT. This chain connects TRBV6-2 or TRBV6-3 to TRBJ2-3; D gene uncertain. The V end lost 0 bases, the J end lost 5 bases, and 21 bases lay between the germline ends. The CDR3 length is 18 residues. Germline lookup yields CDR1 MNHEY and CDR2 SVGEGT.

This clonotype was recorded many times. The chain uses TRBV7-9 and TRBJ1-5; 7 bases are a match to TRBD1. V dropped 2 bases and J dropped 7; count of bases not matched to a gene: 2. The CDR3 has 13 amino acids. From germline, CDR1 is SEHNR and CDR2 FQNEAQ (reference sequence). The CDR3 DNA sequence: TGTGCCAGCAGCTTAACAGGGGACCAGCCCCAGCATTTT. This translates into CASSLTGDQPQHF.

Many counts were recorded for this clonotype. The genes are TRBV5-5 and TRBJ2-1, with TRBD2 matching 10 bases. The germline V gene encodes CDR1 SGHKS and CDR2 YYEKEE (reference sequence). The CDR3 totals 15 residues. Trimming cost V 4 bases and J 7 bases; bases outside gene matches: 8. The CDR3 sequence is CASSVSGGPVNEQFF. The DNA of the CDR3 is TGTGCCAGCAGCGTTAGCGGGGGGCCCGTAAATGAGCAGTTCTTC.

The genes are TRBV4-1 and TRBJ2-3; 10 bases are shared with TRBD2. Germline V CDR1 and CDR2: MGHRA, YSYEKL. V dropped 1 base and J dropped 4; count of bases not matched to a gene: 2. The CDR3 consists of 15 residues. The CDR3 nucleotides read TGCGCCAGCAGCCAAGGTAGCGGGAGGTCAGATACGCAGTATTTT. As protein: CASSQGSGRSDTQYF.

The gene calls are TRBV3-1 and TRBJ2-2, with D perhaps TRBD1 (6 bases). This CDR3 is 17 amino acids long. Germline values: CDR1 LGHDT, CDR2 YNNKEL (reference sequence). Trimming removed 3 bases at V and 3 bases at J, with 17 bases between. The CDR3 loop reads CASSHPLRDTYTGELFF. The CDR3 bases are TGTGCCAGCAGCCACCCCCTCCGGGACACCTACACCGGGGAGCTGTTTTTT.

Ten or more counts support this clonotype. The chain has TRBV7-2 and TRBJ2-5, with a possible D match to TRBD1 (6 bases). In germline, CDR1 is SGHTA, CDR2 FQGNSA. Trimming removed 3 bases from V and 5 bases from J, with 10 bases in between. The length of the CDR3 is 13 residues. CDR3 sequence reads: CASSLGAKETQYF. CDR3 nucleotide sequence: TGTGCCAGCAGCTTGGGGGCGAAGGAGACCCAGTACTTC.

V is TRBV7-2 and J is TRBJ2-3; 7 bases agree with TRBD2. The CDR3 has 16 residues. The ends lost 5 bases at V and 0 bases at J; junction bases unmatched: 8. CDR1 is SGHTA and CDR2 is FQGNSA in the germline V gene. As DNA, the CDR3 is TGTGCCAGCAGCCCCACTTCGCGGGGGAGCACAGATACGCAGTATTTT. Protein product: CASSPTSRGSTDTQYF. Complete variable domain (other parts from reference TRBV7-2 and TRBJ2-3): GAGVSQSPSNKVTEKGKDVELRCDPISGHTALYWYRQSLGQGLEFLIYFQGNSAPDKSGLPSDRFSAERTGGSVSTLTIQRTQQEDSAVYLCASSPTSRGSTDTQYFGPGTRLTVL.

The chain joins TRBV6-2 or TRBV6-3 to TRBJ1-1; D might be TRBD1 (6 bases). Germline CDR1 and CDR2: MNHEY and SVGEGT. V lost 7 bases and J lost 6, with 15 bases in between. The CDR3 is made up of 13 amino acids. CDR3 sequence: CASTIGGSSEAFF. As DNA, the CDR3 is TGTGCCAGCACAATAGGGGGGTCCTCTGAAGCTTTCTTT.

The chain uses TRBV11-2 and TRBJ2-3; D is uncertain. V lost 3 bases and J 1 base, leaving 11 bases between the germline ends. CDR1 SGHAT and CDR2 FQNNGV come from the germline V gene. This CDR3 has 15 residues. The CDR3, as DNA: TGTGCCAGCAGCTTGATGGCGGTCCGCACAGATACGCAGTATTTT. Translation: CASSLMAVRTDTQYF.